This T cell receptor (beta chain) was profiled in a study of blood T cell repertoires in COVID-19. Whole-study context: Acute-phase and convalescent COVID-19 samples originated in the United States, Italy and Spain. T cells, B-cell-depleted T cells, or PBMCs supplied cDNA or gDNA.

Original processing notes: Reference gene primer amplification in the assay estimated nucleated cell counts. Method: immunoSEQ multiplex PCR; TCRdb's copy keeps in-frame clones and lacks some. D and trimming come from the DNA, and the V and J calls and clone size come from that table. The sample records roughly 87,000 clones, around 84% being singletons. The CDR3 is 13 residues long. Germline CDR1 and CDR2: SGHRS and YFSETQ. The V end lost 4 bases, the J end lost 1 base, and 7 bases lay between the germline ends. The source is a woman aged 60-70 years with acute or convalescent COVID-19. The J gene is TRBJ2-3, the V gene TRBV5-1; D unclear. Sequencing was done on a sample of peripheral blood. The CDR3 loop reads CASSPSGTDTQYF. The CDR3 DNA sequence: TGCGCCAGCAGCCCAAGCGGCACAGATACGCAGTATTTT.